This TCR beta chain was found in a study of type 1 and type 2 diabetes patients. The CDR3 has 13 residues. CDR1 is LNHDA and CDR2 is SQIVND in the germline V gene (reference sequence). Anyone with other autoimmune disease or infection in the prior four weeks was excluded. The PCR template was genomic DNA. Multiplex PCR with 30 forward and 13 reverse primers amplified the TCR beta CDR3. TCRdb reprocessed the multiplex PCR reads via MiXCR and lists one record per CDR3 protein. The sample holds fewer than 300,000 distinct CDR3 sequences, roughly 50% seen once. Details on this clonotype: An end of the junction does not agree with germline; a read error may underlie this.

The sample comprised peripheral blood mononuclear cells (PBMCs). The chain has TRBV19 and TRBJ2-2, with 8 positions matching TRBD2. This receptor was identified in a young man with type 2 diabetes. As DNA, the CDR3 is TGTGCCAGTAGTGGGTTGGTCGGGGGGGAGCTGGTTTTT. It translates to CASSGLVGGELVF.